Below, 10 T cell receptor beta chains from the same sample are listed, as sequenced in a study of T cell responses to AZD1222 COVID-19 vaccine. The protocol was immunoSEQ multiplex PCR, while the TCRdb copy is restricted to in-frame clones and leaves out a portion. This table holds approximately 130,000 clones, less than 95% found once. This specimen was peripheral blood, taken on day 0 of AZD1222 vaccination. The receptors were sampled from an adult in good health.

CDR3 DNA: TGTGCCAGCAGCCCCCACCCATATGGCTACACCTTC. Protein sequence: CASSPHPYGYTF. V and J are TRBV3-1 (or the pseudogene TRBV3-2) and TRBJ1-2; D remains unclear. Germline V gene data show CDR1 as LGHDT and CDR2 as YNNKEL (reference sequence). V was shortened by 4 bases and J by 5 bases, with 8 bases between the two germline ends. This CDR3 has 12 amino acids.

The chain uses TRBV10-1 and TRBJ1-1; the D gene is possibly TRBD1 (6 bases). Per germline, CDR1 WNHNN and CDR2 SYGVQD (reference sequence). Trimming took off 7 bases at V and 8 bases at J, with 11 bases between the two ends. This CDR3 has 11 residues. The DNA of the CDR3 is TGCGCCAGCATGGCAGGGGAGGAAGCTTTCTTT. Translated: CASMAGEEAFF.

V is TRBV7-3 and J is TRBJ2-2; D tentatively reads TRBD1 or TRBD2 (5 bases each). The CDR3 is made up of 13 amino acids. Germline CDR1 is SGHTA and CDR2 is FQGTGA. V lost 1 base to trimming and J lost 7 bases, with 7 bases between them. In nucleotides, the CDR3 is TGTGCCAGCAGCTTAATGGGGGACGGGGAGCTGTTTTTT. As protein: CASSLMGDGELFF.

The chain recombines TRBV3-1 (or the pseudogene TRBV3-2) with TRBJ2-1; D is unresolved. Germline V gene data show CDR1 as LGHDT and CDR2 as YNNKEL (reference sequence). CDR3 length: 12 amino acids. Trimming took off 5 bases at V and 7 bases at J, with 9 bases between the two ends. The CDR3 coding sequence is TGTGCCAGCAGCTACTACCCAAATGAGCAGTTCTTC. Encoded protein: CASSYYPNEQFF.

The V call is TRBV6-2 or TRBV6-3, the J call TRBJ2-7, with 9 nucleotides matching TRBD1. This CDR3 contains 15 residues. CDR1 is MNHEY and CDR2 is SVGEGT in the germline V gene. J gave up 2 bases and V 6 bases, and 8 bases lay outside the gene matches. The CDR3 protein is CASSRTGTGTYEQYF. DNA for the CDR3: TGTGCCAGCAGCCGTACCGGGACAGGGACCTACGAGCAGTACTTC.

The chain joins TRBV9 to TRBJ2-2; D is possibly TRBD1 (6 bases). Germline-derived CDR1 and CDR2 are SGDLS and YYNGEE. Trimming pared 3 bases from V and 8 bases from J, leaving 14 bases between. The CDR3 has 14 residues. This chain's CDR3 is CASSGIIQGGELFF. Here the CDR3 DNA reads TGTGCCAGCAGCGGAATCATACAGGGTGGGGAGCTGTTTTTT.

This sequence joins TRBV18 and TRBJ2-7; tentative D call: TRBD1 (6 bases). The CDR3 length is 14 residues. The V gene's germline CDR1 is KGHSH and CDR2 LQKENI. V was cut by 2 bases and J by 0 bases, with 8 bases left in between. The CDR3 protein is CASSPTRGSYEQYF. In DNA, the CDR3 is TGTGCCAGCTCACCAACCAGGGGCTCCTACGAGCAGTACTTC.

V is TRBV24-1 and J is TRBJ2-1; a weak D match, TRBD1 (5 bases). Germline CDR1 KGHDR, CDR2 SFDVKD. The CDR3 contains 14 residues. V was clipped by 1 base and J by 5 bases, with 8 bases between them. The CDR3 bases are TGTGCCACCAGTGATTTTCCACAGGACAATGAGCAGTTCTTC. Residues: CATSDFPQDNEQFF.

This sequence joins TRBV5-8 and TRBJ2-1; no definite D call. Germline values: CDR1 SGHTS, CDR2 YDEGEE. V was trimmed by 0 bases and J by 3 bases, leaving 10 bases between them. The CDR3 is 15 residues long. This chain's CDR3 is CASSLGRRLYNEQFF. Written as DNA, the CDR3 is TGTGCCAGCAGCTTGGGACGGAGACTCTACAATGAGCAGTTCTTC.

This chain uses TRBV6-5 with TRBJ1-1; no firm D call. The germline V gene has CDR1 MNHEY and CDR2 SVGAGI. Trimming pared 7 bases from V and 5 bases from J, leaving 14 bases between. This CDR3 comprises 13 residues. For the CDR3, the DNA is TGTGCCAGCACTAAGCCGGGTTGGACTGAAGCTTTCTTT. Protein product: CASTKPGWTEAFF.